What follows are 19 T cell receptor beta chains derived from one specimen sequenced in a study of blood T cell repertoires in COVID-19. The method was immunoSEQ multiplex PCR; TCRdb's version includes in-frame clones alone and lacks a portion of them. The sample includes approximately 240,000 clones, around four fifths of them seen just once. The sample taken for sequencing was peripheral blood. These receptors were taken from an older woman with active or convalescent COVID-19.

The chain links TRBV11-2 to TRBJ2-1; TRBD2 aligns across 10 bases. Germline loops: CDR1 SGHAT, CDR2 FQNNGV. V lost 4 bases and J lost 5; bases outside the gene matches: 5. CDR3 length: 15 residues. The CDR3 protein is CASSSLAGADNEQFF. CDR3 bases: TGTGCCAGCAGCTCTCTAGCGGGAGCCGACAATGAGCAGTTCTTC.

This chain links TRBV18 with TRBJ1-6; tentative D call: TRBD1 (6 bases). The CDR3 length is 15 residues. Trimming removed 6 bases at V and 6 bases at J, with 15 bases between. The V gene's germline CDR1 is KGHSH and CDR2 LQKENI. CDR3 DNA: TGTGCCAGCTCCCTAGCACAGGGCACTAATTCACCCCTCCACTTT. Its protein is CASSLAQGTNSPLHF.

The V call is TRBV6-2 or TRBV6-3, the J call TRBJ2-3; 14 positions agree with TRBD2. Germline V lookup: CDR1 MNHEY, CDR2 SVGEGT. CDR3 length: 16 residues. Trimming cost V 5 bases and J 6 bases; bases outside gene matches: 7. CDR3 DNA sequence: TGTGCCAGCAGTACCCAGACTAGCGGGGGGGAGGATACGCAGTATTTT. Its translation: CASSTQTSGGEDTQYF.

The genes are TRBV24-1 and TRBJ2-5; TRBD2 aligns across 8 bases. The CDR3 covers 15 residues. Germline assignment: CDR1 KGHDR and CDR2 SFDVKD. With V trimmed by 3 bases and J by 5 bases, 7 bases remained unmatched. DNA for the CDR3: TGTGCCACCAGTGATGCGGCGGGGGGAGGGGAGACCCAGTACTTC. This sequence encodes CATSDAAGGGETQYF.

The chain carries TRBV10-1 and TRBJ2-2, with D maybe TRBD2 (6 bases). There are 15 residues in the CDR3. The V gene lost 5 bases and the J gene lost 1 base, with 11 bases spanning the gap. From germline, CDR1 is WNHNN and CDR2 SYGVQD (reference sequence). The CDR3 nucleotides are TGCGCCAGCAGTCCTCCGGGACTGAACACCGGGGAGCTGTTTTTT. Protein sequence: CASSPPGLNTGELFF.

This clone was counted a single time. The V call is TRBV11-2, the J call TRBJ2-1; D gene uncertain. The CDR3 runs 12 residues. Looked up from germline, CDR1 is SGHAT and CDR2 is FQNNGV. Trimming removed 1 base at V and 9 bases at J, with 7 bases between. CDR3 residues: CASSLGQIEQFF. CDR3 sequence (DNA): TGTGCCAGCAGCTTAGGTCAGATTGAGCAGTTCTTC.

This clone was detected only once. This chain joins TRBV4-2 and TRBJ1-5; a weak D match, TRBD1 (6 bases). The CDR3 loop spans 14 amino acids. The germline gives CDR1 LGHNA, CDR2 YNFKEQ. V was pared by 3 bases and J by 5 bases, with 11 bases between. Written as DNA, the CDR3 is TGTGCCAGCAGCCACTTAGGGGGTGATCAGCCCCAGCATTTT. Its protein product is CASSHLGGDQPQHF.

Only one count was recorded for this clone. The chain links TRBV19 to TRBJ1-1; possibly TRBD1 for D (6 bases). CDR3 length: 15 residues. The germline V gene has CDR1 LNHDA and CDR2 SQIVND (reference sequence). Between the trimmed V and J ends, which lost 3 bases and 7 bases, there was a span of 18 bases. In nucleotides, the CDR3 is TGTGCCAGTAGTATCGGGATACATACCAGGGGTGAAGCTTTCTTT. It is translated as CASSIGIHTRGEAFF.

This chain connects TRBV27 to TRBJ2-3; no clear D. Germline lookup yields CDR1 MNHEY and CDR2 SMNVEV (reference sequence). This CDR3 region has 11 residues. The V gene lost 3 bases and the J gene lost 8 bases, with 6 bases spanning the gap. The CDR3 DNA reads as TGTGCCAGCAGTTTTGTCGGTACGCAGTATTTT. It is translated as CASSFVGTQYF.

The chain joins TRBV10-3 to TRBJ2-3; a weak D match, TRBD1 (5 bases). CDR1 is ENHRY and CDR2 is SYGVKD in the germline V gene. The CDR3 covers 14 residues. The germline V and J ends were trimmed by 4 bases and 3 bases, with 11 bases remaining between them. The CDR3 sequence is CAISAAGLTDTQYF. The CDR3 nucleotides read TGTGCCATCAGTGCTGCAGGGTTGACAGATACGCAGTATTTT.

The chain links TRBV3-1 (or the pseudogene TRBV3-2) to TRBJ2-7, with 7 bases lining up with TRBD2. The junction had 13 bases not matched to a gene; V was cut back by 6 bases and J by 2 bases. The germline V gene has CDR1 LGHDT and CDR2 YNNKEL (reference sequence). The CDR3 is 16 amino acids. CDR3 protein: CASRGLGQRGTYEQYF. The CDR3 nucleotides read TGTGCCAGCAGAGGTCTGGGTCAGCGGGGAACCTACGAGCAGTACTTC.

The chain combines TRBV15 with TRBJ1-4; D is uncertain. Germline CDR1 and CDR2: LNHNV and YYDKDF (reference sequence). The CDR3 has 12 residues. The germline V and J ends were trimmed by 6 bases and 8 bases, with 10 bases remaining between them. CDR3 region: CATRRVKEKLFF. CDR3 DNA: TGTGCCACCAGACGAGTAAAAGAAAAACTGTTTTTT.

The V call is TRBV27, the J call TRBJ2-1, with D possibly being TRBD1 (6 bases). CDR1 MNHEY and CDR2 SMNVEV come from the germline V gene (reference sequence). The ends were cut back, 5 bases at V and 4 bases at J, with 15 bases in the middle. The CDR3 length is 15 residues. CDR3 in DNA: TGTGCCAGCAGTCCCCGGGACAACTTGTACAATGAGCAGTTCTTC. Translating gives CASSPRDNLYNEQFF.

The chain has TRBV5-1 and TRBJ2-3, with TRBD2 matching 9 bases. Germline V CDR1 and CDR2: SGHRS, YFSETQ. The CDR3 contains 15 residues. Trimming at V came to 0 bases and at J to 4 bases, leaving 3 bases not matched to a gene. Here the CDR3 DNA reads TGCGCCAGCAGCTTGGGGCTAGCGGGACCAGATACGCAGTATTTT. Translated: CASSLGLAGPDTQYF.

CDR3 amino acids: CASSWMKGAFSNQPQHF. The CDR3 bases are TGTGCCAGCAGTTGGATGAAGGGGGCCTTTAGCAATCAGCCCCAGCATTTT. The genes are TRBV2 and TRBJ1-5, with 7 bases lining up with TRBD1. The CDR3 spans 17 residues. The ends lost 5 bases at V and 0 bases at J; junction bases unmatched: 10. In germline, CDR1 is SNHLY, CDR2 FYNNEI.

V usage is TRBV28 and J usage is TRBJ2-4; 7 nucleotides line up with TRBD1. The germline gives CDR1 MDHEN, CDR2 SYDVKM. V gave up 5 bases and J gave up 3 bases; unmatched junction bases: 10. CDR3 length: 16 amino acids. The CDR3 protein is CASSIRQGRGKNIQYF. CDR3 in DNA: TGTGCCAGCAGTATACGACAGGGAAGGGGCAAAAACATTCAGTACTTC. Supplemented by reference TRBV28 and TRBJ2-4, the full variable domain reads DVKVTQSSRYLVKRTGEKVFLECVQDMDHENMFWYRQDPGLGLRLIYFSYDVKMKEKGDIPEGYSVSREKKERFSLILESASTNQTSMYLCASSIRQGRGKNIQYFGAGTRLSVL.

The chain carries TRBV3-1 (or the pseudogene TRBV3-2) and TRBJ1-5; weak D call: TRBD1 (5 bases). In germline, CDR1 is LGHDT, CDR2 YNNKEL (reference sequence). Trimming stripped 0 bases from V and 2 bases from J, with 8 bases between. The CDR3 is made up of 15 amino acids. The CDR3 loop is CASSQDVGGNQPQHF. The DNA of the CDR3 is TGTGCCAGCAGCCAAGATGTAGGGGGCAATCAGCCCCAGCATTTT.

The chain has TRBV3-1 (or the pseudogene TRBV3-2) and TRBJ2-7, with 8 nucleotides matching TRBD1. Per germline, CDR1 LGHDT and CDR2 YNNKEL (reference sequence). Trimming took 4 bases from V and 5 from J; bases not matched to a gene: 22. The CDR3 loop spans 19 amino acids. In DNA form, the CDR3 reads TGTGCCAGCAGCCCCCAAGGTGGACAGGGTATTATCGCAAGGAACGAGCAGTACTTC. It translates to CASSPQGGQGIIARNEQYF.

V gene TRBV5-6 combines with J gene TRBJ2-5; TRBD2 aligns across 9 bases. This CDR3 comprises 18 residues. From germline, CDR1 is SGHDT and CDR2 YYEEEE. V lost 4 bases and J lost 1; bases outside the gene matches: 14. The CDR3, as DNA: TGTGCCAGCAGCCATATGCTGCGGGGGGGCCCCTCCCAAGAGACCCAGTACTTC. Translation: CASSHMLRGGPSQETQYF.